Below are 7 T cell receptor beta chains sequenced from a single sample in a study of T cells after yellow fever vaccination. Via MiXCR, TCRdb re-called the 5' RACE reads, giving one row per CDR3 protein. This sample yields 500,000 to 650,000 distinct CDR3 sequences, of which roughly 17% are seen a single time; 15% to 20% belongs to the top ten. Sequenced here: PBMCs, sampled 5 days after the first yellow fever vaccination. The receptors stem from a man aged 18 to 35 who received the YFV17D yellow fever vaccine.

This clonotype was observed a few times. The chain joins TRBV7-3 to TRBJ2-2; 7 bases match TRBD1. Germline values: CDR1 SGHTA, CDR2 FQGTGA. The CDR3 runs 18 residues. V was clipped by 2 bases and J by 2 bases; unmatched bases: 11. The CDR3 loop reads CASSLWATGPRNTGELFF. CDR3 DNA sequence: TGTGCCAGCAGCTTATGGGCGACAGGGCCACGAAACACCGGGGAGCTGTTTTTT.

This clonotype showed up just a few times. The DNA for the CDR3 is TGTGCCAGCAGCTCCCTCCTTGACAGGGTAGACCCTCCGCTCAAAGAGACCCAGTACTTC. This encodes CASSSLLDRVDPPLKETQYF. This chain links TRBV11-1 with TRBJ2-5; TRBD1 matches at 7 bases. There are 20 residues in the CDR3. Germline lookup yields CDR1 SGHAT and CDR2 FQDESV (reference sequence). The trim removed 4 bases at V and 3 bases at J, leaving 23 bases unmatched.

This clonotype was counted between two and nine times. CDR3 DNA sequence: TGCAGTGCTAGAGATAGCGGGGGCCCCGGGGATACGCAGTATTTT. Translating gives CSARDSGGPGDTQYF. V and J are TRBV20-1 and TRBJ2-3; 9 bases match TRBD2. This CDR3 region has 15 residues. The germline CDR1 and CDR2 sequences are DFQATT and SNEGSKA (reference sequence). The ends lost 0 bases at V and 6 bases at J; junction bases unmatched: 7.

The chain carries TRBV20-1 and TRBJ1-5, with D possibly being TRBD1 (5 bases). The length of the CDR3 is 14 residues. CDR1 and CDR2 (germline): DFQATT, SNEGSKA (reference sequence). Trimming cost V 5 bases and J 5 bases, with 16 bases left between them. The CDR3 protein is CSASSRGVHQPQHF. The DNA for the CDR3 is TGCAGTGCTTCCAGTCGGGGGGTTCATCAGCCCCAGCATTTT.

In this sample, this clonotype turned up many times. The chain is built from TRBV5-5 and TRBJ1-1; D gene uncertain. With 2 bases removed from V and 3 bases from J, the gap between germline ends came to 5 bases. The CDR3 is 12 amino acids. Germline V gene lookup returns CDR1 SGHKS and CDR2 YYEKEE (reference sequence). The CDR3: CASSFEDTEAFF. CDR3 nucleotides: TGTGCCAGCAGCTTTGAGGACACTGAAGCTTTCTTT.

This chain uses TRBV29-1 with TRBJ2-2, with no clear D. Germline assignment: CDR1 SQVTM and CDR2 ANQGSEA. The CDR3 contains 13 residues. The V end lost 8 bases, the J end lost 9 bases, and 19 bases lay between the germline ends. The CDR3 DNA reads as TGCAGCTACCAGGCCGGCTCCCCCCGGGAGCTGTTTTTT. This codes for CSYQAGSPRELFF.

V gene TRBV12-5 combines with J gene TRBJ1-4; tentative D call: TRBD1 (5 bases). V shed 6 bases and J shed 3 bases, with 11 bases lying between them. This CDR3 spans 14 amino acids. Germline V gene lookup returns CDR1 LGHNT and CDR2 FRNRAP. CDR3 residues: CASGPGRSNEKLFF. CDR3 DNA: TGTGCTAGTGGGCCGGGACGGTCTAATGAAAAACTGTTTTTT.